This T cell receptor (beta chain) comes out of a study of T cell responses to AZD1222 COVID-19 vaccine. Study-level points and caveats: Just a handful of AZD1222 recipients were seropositive at baseline. The study reported that nearly half of spike-specific TCRs target unmutated variant regions. Repertoire sampling was restricted to post-peak T cell response timepoints. The donor cohort was predominantly white British with a female majority, and clonal diversity may have been underestimated.

Germline CDR1 reads MNHEY; CDR2 reads SVGAGI. The CDR3 length is 12 residues. With 2 bases removed from V and 1 base from J, the gap between germline ends came to 2 bases. As regards this clone: Its target is unknown.

Data came from immunoSEQ multiplex PCR; TCRdb stores just in-frame clones and leaves some out. The sample lists 79,000 or so clones, more than 70% seen once, with roughly 5.3% in the top ten. The chain carries TRBV6-5 and TRBJ2-5; no definite D call. The source of this sequence is an adult who received the AZD1222 COVID-19 vaccine. The sequenced sample was peripheral blood, obtained 28 days after the second AZD1222 dose. The CDR3 nucleotides read TGTGCCAGCAGTTACACCCAAGAGACCCAGTACTTC. This sequence encodes CASSYTQETQYF.